These 20 T cell receptor beta chains were all obtained from the same sample, sequenced in a study of glioma-infiltrating T cells after dendritic cell vaccination. Method: immunoSEQ multiplex PCR; TCRdb's copy keeps in-frame clones and lacks some. The data show some 70,000 clones, with around 81% seen just once and 7.9% held by the top ten. This specimen consisted of blood, obtained before dendritic cell vaccination. These receptors originate from a human donor with glioblastoma.

This clone was detected a few times. The J gene is TRBJ2-7, the V gene TRBV11-2, with D unresolved. In germline, CDR1 is SGHAT, CDR2 FQNNGV. The germline V and J ends were trimmed by 5 bases and 5 bases, with 7 bases remaining between them. This CDR3 is built from 11 residues. CDR3 nucleotides: TGTGCCAGCAGCCCCATTGACGAGCAGTACTTC. Amino acid sequence: CASSPIDEQYF.

The chain joins TRBV2 to TRBJ1-2, with a possible D match to TRBD1 (6 bases). V lost 2 bases and J 2 bases, leaving 12 bases between the germline ends. CDR1 SNHLY and CDR2 FYNNEI come from the germline V gene. The CDR3 totals 15 residues. In DNA, the CDR3 is TGTGCCAGCAGTGAACTGCAGGGGCCCAACTATGGCTACACCTTC. It is translated as CASSELQGPNYGYTF.

V usage is TRBV27 and J usage is TRBJ2-7; TRBD1 matches 11 bases. From germline, CDR1 is MNHEY and CDR2 SMNVEV (reference sequence). This CDR3 region has 13 residues. J lost 6 bases, V lost 2 bases, and 0 bases had no gene match. CDR3 coding DNA: TGTGCCAGCAGTTTAGGGACAGGGGGCGAGCAGTACTTC. This sequence encodes CASSLGTGGEQYF.

The V gene is TRBV21-1, the J gene TRBJ2-1; the table assigns TRBD2, which was not confirmed against the DNA. TRBV21-1 is shown as a pseudogene. The CDR3 is 14 amino acids. This CDR3 reads CASSKKEPYNEQFF. The CDR3 region has the DNA TGTGCCAGCAGCAAAAAGGAGCCGTACAATGAGCAGTTCTTC.

This clone was seen just once. The chain has TRBV25-1 and TRBJ2-3, with TRBD1 matching 8 bases. J gave up 10 bases and V 4 bases, and 13 bases lay outside the gene matches. This CDR3 contains 15 residues. The germline gives CDR1 MGHDK, CDR2 SYGVNS. This CDR3 is CASSVGQGTSSAQYF. Here the CDR3 DNA reads TGTGCCAGCAGTGTAGGACAGGGAACGTCAAGTGCGCAGTATTTT. The variable domain in full, completed from reference TRBV25-1 and TRBJ2-3, reads EADIYQTPRYLVIGTGKKITLECSQTMGHDKMYWYQQDPGMELHLIHYSYGVNSTEKGDLSSESTVSRIRTEHFPLTLESARPSHTSQYLCASSVGQGTSSAQYFGPGTRLTVL.

The genes are TRBV2 and TRBJ2-5, with 7 positions matching TRBD1. Germline CDR1 is SNHLY and CDR2 is FYNNEI. The V and J ends lost 7 bases and 1 base, in that order; junction bases with no gene match: 6. This CDR3 spans 14 amino acids. CDR3 in amino acids: CASKKTGTQETQYF. Written as DNA, the CDR3 is TGTGCCAGCAAAAAGACAGGGACCCAAGAGACCCAGTACTTC.

This sequence joins TRBV7-2 and TRBJ2-7, with D perhaps TRBD1 (5 bases). Trimming took 3 bases from V and 3 from J, leaving 12 bases between them. The germline CDR1 and CDR2 sequences are SGHTA and FQGNSA. The CDR3 length is 14 residues. The DNA for the CDR3 is TGTGCCAGCAGCTTTGGCAGGGATCTCTACGAGCAGTACTTC. Translation: CASSFGRDLYEQYF. The complete variable domain, with remaining parts taken from reference TRBV7-2 and TRBJ2-7, reads GAGVSQSPSNKVTEKGKDVELRCDPISGHTALYWYRQSLGQGLEFLIYFQGNSAPDKSGLPSDRFSAERTGGSVSTLTIQRTQQEDSAVYLCASSFGRDLYEQYFGPGTRLTVT.

The gene calls are TRBV2 and TRBJ1-4; D is perhaps TRBD1 (6 bases). Germline assignment: CDR1 SNHLY and CDR2 FYNNEI. The CDR3 contains 14 residues. The V and J ends lost 5 bases and 4 bases respectively, with 11 bases between them. CDR3 DNA sequence: TGTGCCAGCAGTAGGACAGCTAATAATGAAAAACTGTTTTTT. It encodes CASSRTANNEKLFF.

This clone came up a few times. The chain has TRBV2 and TRBJ2-2; 8 nucleotides align to TRBD1. Trimming at V came to 9 bases and at J to 0 bases, leaving 3 bases not matched to a gene. Germline values: CDR1 SNHLY, CDR2 FYNNEI. This CDR3 has 14 amino acids. The CDR3 spells CARQTGANTGELFF. In nucleotides, the CDR3 is TGTGCCAGACAGACAGGGGCGAACACCGGGGAGCTGTTTTTT.

The chain couples TRBV28 to TRBJ1-2; D call uncertain. V lost 5 bases and J lost 8, with 18 bases in between. CDR3 size: 14 residues. CDR1 is MDHEN, CDR2 SYDVKM, per germline. The CDR3 reads CASSLLEETWGYTF. CDR3 sequence (DNA): TGTGCCAGCAGTCTCCTCGAGGAAACTTGGGGCTACACCTTC.

The chain recombines TRBV4-3 with TRBJ2-5, with D possibly being TRBD2 (6 bases). This CDR3 is built from 15 residues. V was shortened by 3 bases and J by 1 base, with 12 bases between the two germline ends. Germline CDR1 reads LGHNA; CDR2 reads YSLEER. Here the CDR3 reads CASSHSRGTQETQYF. CDR3 coding DNA: TGCGCCAGCAGCCACTCACGGGGGACCCAAGAGACCCAGTACTTC.

The J gene is TRBJ2-7, the V gene TRBV2; TRBD1 agrees at 9 bases. The V and J ends lost 8 bases and 6 bases, in that order; junction bases with no gene match: 14. The CDR3 runs 15 residues. In germline, CDR1 is SNHLY, CDR2 FYNNEI. The DNA of the CDR3 is TGTGCCAGCCGGAAGTTGGGGACAGGGTCGATCGAGCAGTACTTC. Translated, it gives CASRKLGTGSIEQYF. Drawing the rest from reference TRBV2 and TRBJ2-7, the complete variable domain is EPEVTQTPSHQVTQMGQEVILRCVPISNHLYFYWYRQILGQKVEFLVSFYNNEISEKSEIFDDQFSVERPDGSNFTLKIRSTKLEDSAMYFCASRKLGTGSIEQYFGPGTRLTVT.

The chain is built from TRBV29-1 and TRBJ2-5; the match to TRBD1 covers 7 bases. V shed 5 bases, J shed 5 bases, and the junction held 2 bases outside the gene matches. Germline lookup yields CDR1 SQVTM and CDR2 ANQGSEA. CDR3 length: 11 amino acids. The DNA for the CDR3 is TGCAGCGTTTTGACAGGGGAGACCCAGTACTTC. This codes for CSVLTGETQYF. Filled out from reference TRBV29-1 and TRBJ2-5, the complete variable domain reads SAVISQKPSRDICQRGTSLTIQCQVDSQVTMMFWYRQQPGQSLTLIATANQGSEATYESGFVIDKFPISRPNLTFSTLTVSNMSPEDSSIYLCSVLTGETQYFGPGTRLLVL.

This clone was picked up a small number of times. V gene TRBV7-3 combines with J gene TRBJ2-1, with D tentatively TRBD1 (5 bases). The germline V gene has CDR1 SGHTA and CDR2 FQGTGA. The CDR3 consists of 13 residues. V lost 4 bases, J lost 9 bases, and 13 bases lay in between. CDR3 sequence: CASSYQTDTEQFF. CDR3 DNA sequence: TGTGCCAGCAGCTACCAGACAGACACTGAGCAGTTCTTC.

This clone was detected many times. V is TRBV6-1 and J is TRBJ1-1; TRBD1 matches at 8 bases. Looked up from germline, CDR1 is MNHNS and CDR2 is SASEGT. The CDR3 has 15 residues. Germline trimming cut 6 bases from V and 1 base from J; bases unmatched to any gene: 7. CDR3 in amino acids: CASRGGDRGNTEAFF. In nucleotides, the CDR3 is TGTGCCAGCAGGGGAGGAGACAGGGGGAACACTGAAGCTTTCTTT.

This clone turned up a few times. The chain is built from TRBV5-1 and TRBJ1-1; 11 positions agree with TRBD1. Unmatched junction bases numbered 4, after V lost 5 bases and J lost 4 bases. CDR1 and CDR2 (germline): SGHRS, YFSETQ. This CDR3 is built from 14 residues. Written as DNA, the CDR3 is TGCGCCAGCAGACTAGGGACAGGGGGCACTGAAGCTTTCTTT. Encoded protein: CASRLGTGGTEAFF.

The gene calls are TRBV11-2 and TRBJ1-5, with D unresolved. CDR1 and CDR2 from the germline V gene are SGHAT and FQNNGV. This CDR3 has 14 residues. The germline V and J ends were trimmed by 4 bases and 8 bases, with 15 bases remaining between them. The CDR3 nucleotides read TGTGCCAGCAGCTCCGGGTTACAGAGGGAGCCCCAGCATTTT. Its translation: CASSSGLQREPQHF. Full variable domain (rest looked up from reference TRBV11-2 and TRBJ1-5): EAGVAQSPRYKIIEKRQSVAFWCNPISGHATLYWYQQILGQGPKLLIQFQNNGVVDDSQLPKDRFSAERLKGVDSTLKIQPAKLEDSAVYLCASSSGLQREPQHFGDGTRLSIL.

The chain combines TRBV5-1 with TRBJ2-5; a weak D match, TRBD1 (6 bases). The CDR3 has 15 residues. V gave up 1 base and J gave up 4 bases, with 14 bases separating them. Germline V gene data show CDR1 as SGHRS and CDR2 as YFSETQ. As DNA, the CDR3 is TGCGCCAGCAGCTTGCATGAGGGGGAGTTAGAGACCCAGTACTTC. This gives the protein CASSLHEGELETQYF.

The rearrangement uses TRBV11-2 and TRBJ2-5; D is uncertain. Germline CDR1 is SGHAT and CDR2 is FQNNGV. V lost 1 base, J lost 5 bases, and 14 bases lay in between. This CDR3 contains 15 residues. For the CDR3, the DNA is TGTGCCAGCAGCTTAGGAACAGTGGGCGCGGAGACCCAGTACTTC. Translating gives CASSLGTVGAETQYF.

The genes are TRBV6-1 and TRBJ2-1, with D perhaps TRBD1 (6 bases). Germline V CDR1 and CDR2: MNHNS, SASEGT. Trimming took 7 bases from V and 8 from J, leaving 12 bases between them. This CDR3 has 12 amino acids. DNA of the CDR3: TGTGCCAGCATCTTCCAGGGGCATGAGCAGTTCTTC. Its translation is CASIFQGHEQFF.